This entry lists 21 T cell receptor beta chains sequenced from one sample in a study of cytomegalovirus exposure and HLA in healthy donors. The PCR was carried out with 60 Vbeta primers and 13 Jbeta primers. Profiling relied on immunoSEQ multiplex PCR, and the TCRdb table lists in-frame clones only, not all of them. The repertoire has under 200,000 clones, about three quarters of them found once; the top ten carry approximately 2.3%. Sequenced material: PBMCs. Every receptor here comes from a female donor in good health and CMV-seronegative.

This clone was detected a few times. The CDR3 is CASSYQVGGPQETQYF. The DNA of the CDR3 is TGTGCCAGCAGTTACCAGGTGGGAGGGCCCCAAGAGACCCAGTACTTC. The chain uses TRBV6-5 and TRBJ2-5, with 7 positions matching TRBD2. Germline CDR1 reads MNHEY; CDR2 reads SVGAGI. This CDR3 is 16 amino acids long. The V and J ends lost 2 bases and 1 base, in that order; junction bases with no gene match: 7.

V is TRBV9 and J is TRBJ2-2, with 9 positions matching TRBD1. V was clipped by 4 bases and J by 6 bases; unmatched bases: 10. CDR3 size: 16 residues. Germline assignment: CDR1 SGDLS and CDR2 YYNGEE. For the CDR3, the DNA is TGTGCCAGCAGCATTACCGGGACAGGGATCTCCGGGGAGCTGTTTTTT. Translation gives CASSITGTGISGELFF.

The chain recombines TRBV20-1 with TRBJ1-1; D is ambiguous. Germline loops: CDR1 DFQATT, CDR2 SNEGSKA (reference sequence). V lost 5 bases and J 8 bases, leaving 12 bases between the germline ends. This CDR3 has 11 residues. CDR3 sequence (DNA): TGCAGTGCTTCTGCCGGGATCGAAGCTTTCTTT. Encoded protein: CSASAGIEAFF.

V gene TRBV9 combines with J gene TRBJ1-1; maybe TRBD1 (5 bases). This CDR3 is 15 amino acids long. Between the trimmed V and J ends, which lost 4 bases and 1 base, there was a span of 14 bases. Looked up from germline, CDR1 is SGDLS and CDR2 is YYNGEE. This chain's CDR3 is CASSRLPDKNTEAFF. The CDR3 DNA reads as TGTGCCAGCAGCCGCTTGCCGGACAAGAACACTGAAGCTTTCTTT.

This chain links TRBV6-6 with TRBJ2-2; D perhaps matches TRBD2 (7 bases). CDR3 length: 15 residues. V was cut by 4 bases and J by 4 bases, with 13 bases left in between. Germline V gene lookup returns CDR1 MNHNY and CDR2 SVGAGI (reference sequence). The CDR3 DNA sequence: TGTGCCAGCAGTTTGGGGGCGGGGGTCACCGGGGAGCTGTTTTTT. It specifies CASSLGAGVTGELFF.

The CDR3 nucleotides are TGTGCCAGTAGTACCCAACGACAGCTGGCTAATTCACCCCTCCACTTT. Translating gives CASSTQRQLANSPLHF. The chain recombines TRBV19 with TRBJ1-6; D is possibly TRBD1 (5 bases). The CDR3 covers 16 residues. The ends were cut back, 4 bases at V and 6 bases at J, with 16 bases in the middle. The germline V gene has CDR1 LNHDA and CDR2 SQIVND (reference sequence). Variable domain in full (rest from reference TRBV19 and TRBJ1-6): DGGITQSPKYLFRKEGQNVTLSCEQNLNHDAMYWYRQDPGQGLRLIYYSQIVNDFQKGDIAEGYSVSREKKESFPLTVTSAQKNPTAFYLCASSTQRQLANSPLHFGNGTRLTVT.

The sample holds one count of this clone. The genes are TRBV19 and TRBJ1-5, with 7 bases matching TRBD1. V lost 2 bases, J lost 1 base, and 2 bases stayed unmatched. CDR3 length equals 15 residues. CDR1 and CDR2 (germline): LNHDA, SQIVND (reference sequence). The CDR3 here is CASSIHRGSNQPQHF. CDR3 DNA: TGTGCCAGTAGTATACACAGGGGCAGCAATCAGCCCCAGCATTTT.

The chain carries TRBV29-1 and TRBJ2-7; 10 nucleotides line up with TRBD2. The CDR3 length is 14 residues. V shed 7 bases and J 5 bases; nucleotides not matched to a gene: 11. Germline V gene sequence: CDR1 SQVTM, CDR2 ANQGSEA. The CDR3 coding sequence is TGCAGCGGCCTACTAGCGGGAAGATTCCACGAGCAGTACTTC. Protein sequence: CSGLLAGRFHEQYF.

The chain carries TRBV27 and TRBJ1-6, with TRBD1 identical over 7 bases. The CDR3 spans 17 residues. From germline, CDR1 is MNHEY and CDR2 SMNVEV (reference sequence). V shed 5 bases, J shed 10 bases, and the junction held 17 bases outside the gene matches. This CDR3 is CASSPLWRGGAESPLHF. The CDR3 region has the DNA TGTGCCAGCAGTCCCCTGTGGAGAGGGGGCGCAGAGTCACCCCTCCACTTT.

The chain couples TRBV30 to TRBJ2-1, with TRBD2 matching over 7 bases. There are 14 residues in the CDR3. CDR1 is GTSNPN and CDR2 is SVGIG in the germline V gene (reference sequence). V gave up 3 bases and J gave up 9 bases; unmatched junction bases: 11. CDR3 residues: CAWRVAGPWSEQFF. The CDR3 DNA reads as TGTGCCTGGAGGGTAGCGGGCCCTTGGTCTGAGCAGTTCTTC.

This rearrangement joins TRBV2 to TRBJ2-3, with 9 bases aligning to TRBD2. The V and J ends lost 0 bases and 0 bases, in that order; junction bases with no gene match: 4. The germline V gene encodes CDR1 SNHLY and CDR2 FYNNEI. The CDR3 is 17 amino acids. CDR3 coding DNA: TGTGCCAGCAGTGAAGCCCTAGCGGGGCCTAGCACAGATACGCAGTATTTT. It translates to CASSEALAGPSTDTQYF.

V is TRBV5-4 and J is TRBJ2-5; no clear D. The CDR3 sequence is 12 residues long. Trimming pared 3 bases from V and 2 bases from J, leaving 5 bases between. Germline V lookup: CDR1 SGHNT, CDR2 YYREEE (reference sequence). The CDR3 spells CASSSQQETQYF. CDR3 bases: TGTGCCAGCAGCTCCCAGCAAGAGACCCAGTACTTC. Together with reference TRBV5-4 and TRBJ2-5, the CDR3 gives the full variable domain: ETGVTQSPTHLIKTRGQQVTLRCSSQSGHNTVSWYQQALGQGPQFIFQYYREEENGRGNFPPRFSGLQFPNYSSELNVNALELDDSALYLCASSSQQETQYFGPGTRLLVL.

DNA of the CDR3: TGTGCCAGCAGTTACCTCGGACAGGGGGCGAGGTATGGCTACACCTTC. It codes for CASSYLGQGARYGYTF. The chain employs TRBV6-5 and TRBJ1-2; the match to TRBD1 covers 11 bases. Looked up from germline, CDR1 is MNHEY and CDR2 is SVGAGI. The CDR3 sequence is 16 residues long. V shed 2 bases, J shed 5 bases, and the junction held 7 bases outside the gene matches.

CDR3 protein: CASSPEGGFYNYGYTF. DNA of the CDR3: TGTGCCAGCAGCCCCGAGGGCGGATTCTATAACTATGGCTACACCTTC. The rearrangement uses TRBV11-2 and TRBJ1-2; D is uncertain. Germline CDR1 is SGHAT and CDR2 is FQNNGV. The CDR3 extends over 16 amino acids. The ends were cut back, 5 bases at V and 1 base at J, with 17 bases in the middle.

The CDR3 loop is CASSQDLAGYGYTF. DNA of the CDR3: TGTGCCAGCAGCCAAGATCTGGCAGGCTATGGCTACACCTTC. V usage is TRBV14 and J usage is TRBJ1-2, with D unresolved. Looked up from germline, CDR1 is SGHDN and CDR2 is FVKESK. V lost 0 bases and J lost 4, with 9 bases in between. The CDR3 has 14 residues.

The V call is TRBV5-1, the J call TRBJ2-1; 13 bases are a match to TRBD2. The CDR3 runs 17 residues. The V and J ends lost 6 bases and 4 bases, in that order; junction bases with no gene match: 10. CDR1 SGHRS and CDR2 YFSETQ come from the germline V gene. The CDR3 DNA follows: TGCGCCAGCACCGTGACCGGGGGACTAGCGGGATACAATGAGCAGTTCTTC. Translation gives CASTVTGGLAGYNEQFF.

This sequence joins TRBV27 and TRBJ2-6; D is unresolved. V was trimmed by 3 bases and J by 3 bases, leaving 9 bases between them. This CDR3 contains 15 residues. Looked up from germline, CDR1 is MNHEY and CDR2 is SMNVEV (reference sequence). The DNA of the CDR3 is TGTGCCAGCAGTTTGAGGAGAGATGGGGCCAACGTCCTGACTTTC. Translating gives CASSLRRDGANVLTF.

The chain combines TRBV15 with TRBJ1-2; no reliable D call. The CDR3 has 14 residues. V was cut by 0 bases and J by 4 bases, with 9 bases left in between. CDR1 and CDR2 (germline): LNHNV, YYDKDF (reference sequence). The CDR3 protein is CATSRDSGSYGYTF. CDR3 coding DNA: TGTGCCACCAGCAGAGATAGCGGGTCCTATGGCTACACCTTC. Together with reference TRBV15 and TRBJ1-2, the CDR3 gives the full variable domain: DAMVIQNPRYQVTQFGKPVTLSCSQTLNHNVMYWYQQKSSQAPKLLFHYYDKDFNNEADTPDNFQSRRPNTSFCFLDIRSPGLGDTAMYLCATSRDSGSYGYTFGSGTRLTVV.

This chain joins TRBV13 and TRBJ2-3, with a tentative D call TRBD2 (5 bases). This CDR3 is 18 amino acids long. V was shortened by 2 bases and J by 0 bases, with 18 bases between the two germline ends. The germline V gene has CDR1 PRHDT and CDR2 FYEKMQ (reference sequence). The CDR3 region has the DNA TGTGCCAGCAGCTTAAGTTCTGGGAGCTCGAGGAGCACAGATACGCAGTATTTT. It encodes CASSLSSGSSRSTDTQYF.

This chain joins TRBV6-5 and TRBJ2-7, with 11 bases that match TRBD2. Trimming cost V 6 bases and J 1 base; bases outside gene matches: 2. Germline values: CDR1 MNHEY, CDR2 SVGAGI. The CDR3 has 14 amino acids. The CDR3 is CASRGTSGSYEQYF. The CDR3 region has the DNA TGTGCCAGCAGGGGGACTAGCGGATCCTACGAGCAGTACTTC.

This sequence joins TRBV7-2 and TRBJ1-5; 8 nucleotides align to TRBD1. J was trimmed by 16 bases and V by 2 bases; bases with no gene match: 10. The germline V gene encodes CDR1 SGHTA and CDR2 FQGNSA. The CDR3 contains 13 residues. In DNA form, the CDR3 reads TGTGCCAGCAGCTTAAGCCTGGGACAGGCGTACCATTTT. Translated: CASSLSLGQAYHF.